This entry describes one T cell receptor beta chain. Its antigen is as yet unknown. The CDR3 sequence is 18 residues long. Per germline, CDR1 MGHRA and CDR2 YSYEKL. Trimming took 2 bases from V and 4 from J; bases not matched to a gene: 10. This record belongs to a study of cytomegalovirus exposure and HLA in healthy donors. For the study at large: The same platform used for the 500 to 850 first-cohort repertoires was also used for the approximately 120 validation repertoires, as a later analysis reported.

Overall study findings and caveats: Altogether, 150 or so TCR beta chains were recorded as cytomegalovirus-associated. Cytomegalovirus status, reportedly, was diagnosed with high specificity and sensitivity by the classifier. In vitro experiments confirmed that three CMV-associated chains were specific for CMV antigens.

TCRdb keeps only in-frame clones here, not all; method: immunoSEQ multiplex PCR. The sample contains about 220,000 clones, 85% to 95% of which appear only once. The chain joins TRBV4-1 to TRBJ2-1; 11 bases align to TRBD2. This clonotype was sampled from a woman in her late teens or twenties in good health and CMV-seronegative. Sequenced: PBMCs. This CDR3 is CASSQPGLAASPYNEQFF. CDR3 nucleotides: TGCGCCAGCAGCCAACCGGGACTAGCGGCTTCCCCATACAATGAGCAGTTCTTC.